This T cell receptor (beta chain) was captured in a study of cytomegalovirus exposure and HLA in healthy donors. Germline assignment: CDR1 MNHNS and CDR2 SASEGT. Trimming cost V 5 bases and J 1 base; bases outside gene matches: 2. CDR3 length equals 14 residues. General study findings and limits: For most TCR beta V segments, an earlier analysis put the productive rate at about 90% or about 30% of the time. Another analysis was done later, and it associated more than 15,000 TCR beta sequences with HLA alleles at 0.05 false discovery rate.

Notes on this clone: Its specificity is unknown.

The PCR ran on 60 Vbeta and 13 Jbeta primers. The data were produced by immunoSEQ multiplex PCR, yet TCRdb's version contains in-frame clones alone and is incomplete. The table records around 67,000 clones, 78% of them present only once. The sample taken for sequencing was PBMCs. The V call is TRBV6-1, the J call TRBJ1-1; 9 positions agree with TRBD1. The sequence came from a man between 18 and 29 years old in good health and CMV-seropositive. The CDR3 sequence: CASSLQGANTEAFF. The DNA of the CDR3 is TGTGCCAGCAGTCTACAGGGGGCGAACACTGAAGCTTTCTTT.